Below, 24 T cell receptor beta chains from the same sample are listed, as sequenced in a study of blood T cell repertoires in COVID-19. Repertoires were generated with immunoSEQ multiplex PCR, while TCRdb's copy carries only in-frame clones and drops some. The data contain about 200,000 clones, roughly 85% of them singletons. Sequencing was carried out using peripheral blood. The receptor set was obtained from a woman older than 75 with acute or convalescent COVID-19.

The chain uses TRBV6-2 or TRBV6-3 and TRBJ2-2; TRBD1 agrees at 7 bases. V dropped 2 bases and J dropped 5; count of bases not matched to a gene: 2. Germline V gene lookup returns CDR1 MNHEY and CDR2 SVGEGT. CDR3 length: 14 amino acids. This chain's CDR3 is CASSYLGQTGELFF. In nucleotides, the CDR3 is TGTGCCAGCAGTTACCTGGGACAGACCGGGGAGCTGTTTTTT.

The genes are TRBV1 and TRBJ2-3; the D segment call TRBD2 is taken from the table without a DNA check. TRBV1 is reported as a pseudogene. The CDR3 spans 16 residues. The CDR3 protein is CTSSLKPGFSTDTQYF. Written as DNA, the CDR3 is TGCACCAGCAGCCTTAAACCGGGATTTAGCACAGATACGCAGTATTTT.

This clone was observed a few times. V is TRBV7-2 and J is TRBJ2-1, with 8 bases identical to TRBD2. CDR1 and CDR2 from the germline V gene are SGHTA and FQGNSA. Trimming at V came to 4 bases and at J to 1 base, leaving 6 bases not matched to a gene. This CDR3 is 16 amino acids long. CDR3: CASSSWASGSYNEQFF. The CDR3 nucleotides are TGTGCCAGCAGCTCCTGGGCTAGCGGGTCCTACAATGAGCAGTTCTTC. Full variable domain (rest looked up from reference TRBV7-2 and TRBJ2-1): GAGVSQSPSNKVTEKGKDVELRCDPISGHTALYWYRQSLGQGLEFLIYFQGNSAPDKSGLPSDRFSAERTGGSVSTLTIQRTQQEDSAVYLCASSSWASGSYNEQFFGPGTRLTVL.

This clone has just one count. The chain carries TRBV6-5 and TRBJ2-1; a possible D gene is TRBD2 (6 bases). Germline lookup yields CDR1 MNHEY and CDR2 SVGAGI. The CDR3 loop spans 13 amino acids. The ends were cut back, 6 bases at V and 4 bases at J, with 10 bases in the middle. The DNA for the CDR3 is TGTGCCAGCAGGAGGGACTTTTACAATGAGCAGTTCTTC. Translating gives CASRRDFYNEQFF.

The chain uses TRBV7-2 and TRBJ1-2, with 7 bases aligning to TRBD1. The CDR3 consists of 16 residues. V gave up 7 bases and J gave up 7 bases; unmatched junction bases: 18. Looked up from germline, CDR1 is SGHTA and CDR2 is FQGNSA. The chain's CDR3 is CASTREINRGTPGYTF. The CDR3 DNA is TGTGCCAGCACCCGGGAGATAAACAGGGGAACCCCTGGCTACACCTTC.

The rearrangement joins TRBV27 to TRBJ1-2, with 8 bases fitting TRBD1. In germline, CDR1 is MNHEY, CDR2 SMNVEV (reference sequence). CDR3 length: 14 residues. The V segment lost 5 bases and the J segment 8 bases; nucleotides outside the gene matches: 10. As DNA, the CDR3 is TGTGCCAGCAGTGCCGGACAGGGATTGAGGGGCTACACCTTC. Its protein product is CASSAGQGLRGYTF.

V gene TRBV29-1 combines with J gene TRBJ2-3; D uncertain. The ends were cut back, 4 bases at V and 2 bases at J, with 7 bases in the middle. This CDR3 has 12 amino acids. Germline V gives CDR1 SQVTM, CDR2 ANQGSEA. The DNA for the CDR3 is TGCAGCGTTGGCTTACTCACAGATACGCAGTATTTT. It specifies CSVGLLTDTQYF.

The table lists this clone with a few counts. This chain uses TRBV2 with TRBJ1-1; D ambiguous. Germline V gene data show CDR1 as SNHLY and CDR2 as FYNNEI. The V and J ends lost 6 bases and 1 base respectively, with 6 bases between them. The CDR3 is 12 residues long. CDR3 residues: CASRGGNTEAFF. Here the CDR3 DNA reads TGTGCCAGCAGGGGAGGGAACACTGAAGCTTTCTTT.

There are a few counts of this clone. This chain uses TRBV3-1 (or the pseudogene TRBV3-2) with TRBJ1-1; unclear D gene. Trimming shortened V by 2 bases and J by 1 base, and 5 bases separated the two germline ends. The CDR3 runs 13 residues. Germline assignment: CDR1 LGHDT and CDR2 YNNKEL (reference sequence). The CDR3 DNA is TGTGCCAGCAGCCAACAGGAGAACACTGAAGCTTTCTTT. Protein product: CASSQQENTEAFF.

The rearrangement uses TRBV28 and TRBJ1-1; 11 bases map to TRBD1. Germline CDR1 is MDHEN and CDR2 is SYDVKM. Trimming took 3 bases from V and 6 from J; bases not matched to a gene: 6. The CDR3 totals 15 residues. The CDR3 spells CASSLWDRGGSEAFF. The CDR3 nucleotides read TGTGCCAGCAGTTTGTGGGACAGGGGGGGATCTGAAGCTTTCTTT.

This chain joins TRBV18 and TRBJ2-3; D possibly corresponds to TRBD1 (6 bases). V shed 4 bases and J shed 2 bases, with 13 bases lying between them. The CDR3 loop spans 15 amino acids. Germline CDR1 reads KGHSH; CDR2 reads LQKENI. In DNA, the CDR3 is TGTGCCAGCTCACTAGCAGGGACAAACACAGATACGCAGTATTTT. This gives the protein CASSLAGTNTDTQYF.

The CDR3 here is CASSLDARQGSYNEQFF. The DNA of the CDR3 is TGCGCCAGCAGCTTGGACGCGCGACAGGGCTCCTACAATGAGCAGTTCTTC. The rearrangement links TRBV5-1 to TRBJ2-1; the match to TRBD1 covers 7 bases. CDR1 is SGHRS, CDR2 YFSETQ, per germline. The V segment lost 0 bases and the J segment 0 bases; nucleotides outside the gene matches: 6. CDR3 length: 17 amino acids. Together with reference TRBV5-1 and TRBJ2-1, the CDR3 gives the full variable domain: KAGVTQTPRYLIKTRGQQVTLSCSPISGHRSVSWYQQTPGQGLQFLFEYFSETQRNKGNFPGRFSGRQFSNSRSEMNVSTLELGDSALYLCASSLDARQGSYNEQFFGPGTRLTVL.

The rearrangement joins TRBV5-1 to TRBJ2-7; maybe TRBD2 (5 bases). The CDR3 has 15 residues. In germline, CDR1 is SGHRS, CDR2 YFSETQ. Trimming pared 1 base from V and 0 bases from J, leaving 11 bases between. CDR3 bases: TGCGCCAGCAGCTTGAACCTAGCCAACTCCTACGAGCAGTACTTC. Translated, it gives CASSLNLANSYEQYF.

The CDR3 sequence is CAWSVGTQYF. The CDR3 DNA sequence: TGTGCCTGGAGTGTCGGGACCCAGTACTTC. The chain recombines TRBV30 with TRBJ2-5; D call uncertain. V dropped 0 bases and J dropped 7 bases, with 3 bases sitting between them. Germline assignment: CDR1 GTSNPN and CDR2 SVGIG (reference sequence). The CDR3 is made up of 10 amino acids.

The chain joins TRBV28 to TRBJ1-2; D might be TRBD1 (6 bases). The CDR3 runs 15 residues. Trimming removed 2 bases from V and 8 bases from J, with 18 bases in between. The germline gives CDR1 MDHEN, CDR2 SYDVKM. The CDR3 DNA reads as TGTGCCAGCAGTTTACTCGGATCAGGGGCGAAAGGCTACACCTTC. Protein product: CASSLLGSGAKGYTF.

This chain connects TRBV2 to TRBJ2-5; 8 bases fit TRBD2. The CDR3 is 13 residues long. Germline V gives CDR1 SNHLY, CDR2 FYNNEI. Germline trimming cut 7 bases from V and 6 bases from J; bases unmatched to any gene: 7. The CDR3 region is CASKSGSRKTQYF. The CDR3, as DNA: TGTGCCAGCAAAAGCGGGAGTAGGAAGACCCAGTACTTC. Combining the CDR3 with reference TRBV2 and TRBJ2-5 gives the whole variable domain EPEVTQTPSHQVTQMGQEVILRCVPISNHLYFYWYRQILGQKVEFLVSFYNNEISEKSEIFDDQFSVERPDGSNFTLKIRSTKLEDSAMYFCASKSGSRKTQYFGPGTRLLVL.

This chain uses TRBV6-5 with TRBJ1-2; 12 bases match TRBD1. This CDR3 contains 15 residues. Per germline, CDR1 MNHEY and CDR2 SVGAGI. Germline trimming cut 4 bases from V and 7 bases from J; bases unmatched to any gene: 7. This CDR3 is CASSWSGQGAGGYTF. CDR3 sequence (DNA): TGTGCCAGCAGTTGGTCGGGACAGGGGGCCGGTGGCTACACCTTC.

This clone was seen a handful of times. The rearrangement links TRBV7-2 to TRBJ1-1; D gene unclear. V lost 1 base and J lost 4, with 10 bases in between. CDR1 SGHTA and CDR2 FQGNSA come from the germline V gene. There are 14 residues in the CDR3. CDR3 sequence: CASSLENGSTEAFF. In nucleotides, the CDR3 is TGTGCCAGCAGCTTAGAAAACGGGAGCACTGAAGCTTTCTTT.

This chain connects TRBV28 to TRBJ2-2; the match to TRBD2 covers 13 bases. The germline V gene encodes CDR1 MDHEN and CDR2 SYDVKM. The CDR3 runs to 17 residues. V lost 3 bases and J lost 11; bases outside the gene matches: 12. This chain's CDR3 is CASSLTSGRPPGGELFF. The CDR3 DNA reads as TGTGCCAGCAGTTTGACTAGCGGGAGGCCCCCGGGTGGAGAGCTGTTTTTT.

This chain uses TRBV18 with TRBJ2-1, with TRBD1 identical over 10 bases. Germline values: CDR1 KGHSH, CDR2 LQKENI. V shed 4 bases, J shed 9 bases, and the junction held 6 bases outside the gene matches. The CDR3 runs 14 residues. CDR3 DNA sequence: TGTGCCAGCTCACTGGGACAGGGGAACGGTGAGCAGTTCTTC. Amino acids: CASSLGQGNGEQFF.

This chain uses TRBV2 with TRBJ2-1, with 7 bases matching TRBD2. Germline CDR1 and CDR2: SNHLY and FYNNEI. This CDR3 region has 18 residues. Trimming took 6 bases from V and 1 from J; bases not matched to a gene: 15. The CDR3 sequence is CASSLTLRLAGSYNEQFF. CDR3 sequence (DNA): TGTGCCAGCAGCTTGACCCTAAGACTAGCCGGATCCTACAATGAGCAGTTCTTC.

This clone has more than one count but fewer than ten. The rearrangement uses TRBV19 and TRBJ2-5, with D possibly TRBD2 on 5 matching bases. V was clipped by 6 bases and J by 4 bases, with 18 bases between them. Germline-derived CDR1 and CDR2 are LNHDA and SQIVND (reference sequence). This CDR3 region has 15 residues. CDR3 sequence reads: CASRSVGASGETQYF. The CDR3 DNA is TGTGCCAGTAGATCCGTAGGAGCGAGCGGAGAGACCCAGTACTTC. The variable domain in full, completed from reference TRBV19 and TRBJ2-5, reads DGGITQSPKYLFRKEGQNVTLSCEQNLNHDAMYWYRQDPGQGLRLIYYSQIVNDFQKGDIAEGYSVSREKKESFPLTVTSAQKNPTAFYLCASRSVGASGETQYFGPGTRLLVL.

This chain links TRBV28 with TRBJ1-2, with 8 positions matching TRBD1. Germline CDR1 is MDHEN and CDR2 is SYDVKM. V gave up 3 bases and J gave up 0 bases; unmatched junction bases: 3. CDR3 length equals 15 residues. The CDR3 coding sequence is TGTGCCAGCAGTTTCCAGGGGGCCTCTAACTATGGCTACACCTTC. Protein product: CASSFQGASNYGYTF.

This chain joins TRBV5-1 and TRBJ2-1; a possible D gene is TRBD2 (5 bases). CDR3 length equals 16 residues. In germline, CDR1 is SGHRS, CDR2 YFSETQ. Trimming removed 0 bases from V and 8 bases from J, with 18 bases in between. CDR3 region: CASSLATREWADEQFF. The CDR3 DNA sequence: TGCGCCAGCAGCTTGGCCACGAGGGAGTGGGCTGATGAGCAGTTCTTC.